Listed below are T cell receptor beta chains from one sample, sequenced in a study of regulatory T cells in long-lasting Graves disease. TCRdb re-called the multiplex PCR reads with MiXCR, one entry per CDR3 protein. The repertoire holds about 470,000 distinct CDR3 sequences, with around a fifth as singletons. Specimen: peripheral blood mononuclear cells (PBMCs), collected when the disease was refractory, from a patient treated with antithyroid drugs. The receptors were sampled from a female donor with Graves disease. Both conserved end residues are part of each CDR3. Fields, in order: D gene, V gene, clone size, J gene, CDR3 DNA, CDR3 protein. The D gene is left open where the match is weak. The size of a clone is reported for some rows only, either as once, few or many, or as a class for expanded clones.

>TRBD1|TRBV28|many|TRBJ2-7
TGTGCCAGCAGTTCGATAGGACAGGGTCCGTACGAGCAGTACTTC
CASSSIGQGPYEQYF
>TRBD1|TRBV29-1|few|TRBJ2-5
TGCAGCGTTGAAGATAGGGGGCCGGGGGAGACCCAGTACTTC
CSVEDRGPGETQYF
>TRBD1|TRBV29-1|few|TRBJ2-4
TGCAGCGTTGAAGGGGGACAGGGGTTAGCCAAAAACATTCAGTACTTC
CSVEGGQGLAKNIQYF
>NA|TRBV18|NA|TRBJ1-6
TGTGCCAGCTCACCGCGGGGCCTGAGGGATAATTCACCCCTCCACTTT
CASSPRGLRDNSPLHF
>NA|TRBV28|many|TRBJ1-5
TGTGCCAGCAGTTCCCCCTTCAGCAATCAGCCCCAGCATTTT
CASSSPFSNQPQHF
>NA|TRBV7-9|NA|TRBJ2-7
TGTGCCAGCAGCTTGGACAGCCGGGGGGCCTACGAGCAGTACTTC
CASSLDSRGAYEQYF
>NA|TRBV9|few|TRBJ1-5
TGTGCCAGCAGCGGAGAGGGAAATCAGCCCCAGCATTTT
CASSGEGNQPQHF
>TRBD2|TRBV12-3/TRBV12-4|NA|TRBJ2-3
TGTGCCAGCTTGCCTAGCGGGGGGGTTAGCACAGATACGCAGTATTTT
CASLPSGGVSTDTQYF
>NA|TRBV28|many|TRBJ2-7
TGTGCCAGCAGTAAACAGCTTCCCTCCTACGAGCAGTACTTC
CASSKQLPSYEQYF
>NA|TRBV11-2|many|TRBJ2-7
TGTGCCAGCGGACCTTCGGCCGAGCAGTACTTC
CASGPSAEQYF
>TRBD2|TRBV27|many|TRBJ2-5
TGTGCCAGCACCCGACTAGCGTCTGAGGGTGAGACCCAGTACTTC
CASTRLASEGETQYF
>NA|TRBV2|many|TRBJ1-5
TGTGCCAGCAGTGGAGGAACAGAAGGCCTGCCCCAGCATTTT
CASSGGTEGLPQHF
>TRBD1|TRBV11-2|NA|TRBJ2-3
TGTGCCAGCAGCTTGCGAAAGGACAGGGGGCGTCGAGATACGCAGTATTTT
CASSLRKDRGRRDTQYF
>NA|TRBV11-3|many|TRBJ1-2
TGTGCCAGCAGCTTAGATAACAGCTATGGCTACACCTTC
CASSLDNSYGYTF
>NA|TRBV5-1|NA|TRBJ2-5
TGCGCCAGCAGCTCCACCGGGGGAGAAGCATGGGAGACCCAGTACTTC
CASSSTGGEAWETQYF
>NA|TRBV7-6|few|TRBJ2-2
TGTGCCAGCAGCTTCGGGGGTACGGACACCGGGGAGCTGTTTTTT
CASSFGGTDTGELFF
>NA|TRBV12-3/TRBV12-4|NA|TRBJ2-7
TGTGCCAGCAGATTCAGGGTCCACGAGCAGTACTTC
CASRFRVHEQYF